This T cell receptor (beta chain) was documented in a study of early T cells in non-severe SARS-CoV-2 infection. Across the study: Bulk RNA isolated from unsorted whole blood underwent sequencing; chains were not paired. Whole-study findings and limits: Matching with VDJdb favored anti-spike CD8 responses (missing private and CD4 specificities).

The CDR3 contains 17 residues. Trimming took 0 bases from V and 2 from J, leaving 15 bases between them. Germline CDR1 and CDR2: MNHEY and SVGEGT. In this sample, this clonotype turned up a few times. What it recognizes is unknown. Each cDNA molecule carried a unique molecular identifier. TCRdb re-called the 5' RACE reads through MiXCR, storing one row per CDR3 protein. Of nearly 55,000 distinct CDR3 sequences listed, about 8% are singletons. The origin of this receptor is an adult who was a healthcare worker with PCR-confirmed SARS-CoV-2 infection or an uninfected control (not recorded which). The rearrangement joins TRBV6-2 or TRBV6-3 to TRBJ2-3; maybe TRBD2 (6 bases). The source was whole blood, collected at baseline. The CDR3 region is CASSYSVPSEITDTQYF. The CDR3 nucleotides are TGTGCCAGCAGTTACTCGGTACCTAGCGAGATCACAGATACGCAGTATTTT.